This entry lists 12 T cell receptor beta chains sequenced from one sample in a study of HIV-infected children after antiretroviral therapy interruption. Treatment meaning: PENTA 11 planned treatment interruption arm or continuous ART arm. The TCR library was built from RNA with a 3' RACE protocol and unique molecular identifiers. TCRdb itself ran the 3' RACE reads through MiXCR, one entry per CDR3 protein. The sample contains about 46,000 distinct CDR3 sequences, more than 3.5% of which appear only once. The material sequenced was CD45RA+ CD4+ T cells from PBMCs, pooled from several time points, taken from a donor given antiretroviral therapy, either interrupted or continuous. The subset is: naive CD4+ CD45RA+ CD45RO- T cells. The receptors originated from a pool of human donors with HIV.

CDR3 sequence (DNA): TGTGCCAGCAGTGGGGGCCTACATACAGATACGCAGTATTTT. Its protein is CASSGGLHTDTQYF. V gene TRBV2 combines with J gene TRBJ2-3; a weak D match, TRBD1 (5 bases). Looked up from germline, CDR1 is SNHLY and CDR2 is FYNNEI. Trimming removed 4 bases from V and 3 bases from J, with 11 bases in between. The CDR3 covers 14 residues.

This clonotype has at least ten counts. The J gene is TRBJ1-4, the V gene TRBV7-2, with D unresolved. Deletions cut 5 bases from V and 8 bases from J, with 21 bases between. The germline gives CDR1 SGHTA, CDR2 FQGNSA. The CDR3 totals 16 residues. CDR3 in amino acids: CASSPDGPRLYEKLFF. CDR3 bases: TGTGCCAGCAGCCCAGATGGACCGAGGCTCTACGAAAAACTGTTTTTT. The full variable domain, in which reference TRBV7-2 and TRBJ1-4 provide the parts outside the CDR3, is GAGVSQSPSNKVTEKGKDVELRCDPISGHTALYWYRQSLGQGLEFLIYFQGNSAPDKSGLPSDRFSAERTGGSVSTLTIQRTQQEDSAVYLCASSPDGPRLYEKLFFGSGTQLSVL.

This clonotype was counted many times. The rearrangement joins TRBV6-5 to TRBJ1-5, with no clear D. This CDR3 comprises 15 residues. Deletions cut 2 bases from V and 4 bases from J, with 12 bases between. The V gene's germline CDR1 is MNHEY and CDR2 SVGAGI. The CDR3 sequence is CASSYGSGDNQPQHF. The CDR3 nucleotides read TGTGCCAGCAGTTACGGAAGTGGGGATAATCAGCCCCAGCATTTT.

Many counts were recorded for this clonotype. J is TRBJ1-5 and V is TRBV28; 9 nucleotides line up with TRBD1. CDR1 is MDHEN and CDR2 is SYDVKM in the germline V gene. J gave up 0 bases and V 2 bases, and 2 bases lay outside the gene matches. The length of the CDR3 is 16 residues. DNA of the CDR3: TGTGCCAGCAGTTTAGGGACAGGGTCTAGCAATCAGCCCCAGCATTTT. Translated: CASSLGTGSSNQPQHF.

At least ten counts were recorded for this clonotype. This chain joins TRBV4-1 and TRBJ2-4; TRBD1 agrees at 7 bases. Per germline, CDR1 MGHRA and CDR2 YSYEKL. V trimming: 3 bases; J trimming: 8 bases; junction bases outside the gene matches: 13. This CDR3 is built from 16 residues. The CDR3 sequence: CASSHHPRDRGYIQYF. As DNA, the CDR3 is TGCGCCAGCAGCCACCACCCAAGGGACAGAGGGTACATTCAGTACTTC.

At least ten counts were recorded for this clonotype. The CDR3 reads CASGTPGTRMTDTQYF. The CDR3, as DNA: TGTGCCAGCGGGACACCCGGGACTAGAATGACAGATACGCAGTATTTT. The genes are TRBV6-2 or TRBV6-3 and TRBJ2-3; 8 bases match TRBD2. This CDR3 contains 16 residues. V was clipped by 8 bases and J by 3 bases; unmatched bases: 13. Per the germline V gene, CDR1 is MNHEY and CDR2 is SVGEGT.

This clonotype has ten or more counts. CDR3 sequence: CAWSEGGGYTF. CDR3 sequence (DNA): TGTGCCTGGAGCGAAGGGGGGGGCTACACCTTC. J is TRBJ1-2 and V is TRBV30; possibly TRBD1 for D (6 bases). This CDR3 spans 11 amino acids. V gave up 3 bases and J gave up 8 bases, with 10 bases separating them. Per germline, CDR1 GTSNPN and CDR2 SVGIG (reference sequence).

This clonotype appeared many times. The rearrangement uses TRBV5-1 and TRBJ2-1; unclear D gene. Germline loops: CDR1 SGHRS, CDR2 YFSETQ. Trimming cost V 4 bases and J 6 bases, with 11 bases left between them. The CDR3 contains 13 residues. The CDR3: CASSPPPSNEQFF. In DNA, the CDR3 is TGCGCCAGCAGCCCCCCACCAAGCAATGAGCAGTTCTTC.

This clonotype came up many times. V gene TRBV28 combines with J gene TRBJ2-7, with D possibly matching TRBD1 (5 bases). Germline assignment: CDR1 MDHEN and CDR2 SYDVKM. V lost 2 bases to trimming and J lost 6 bases, with 8 bases between them. The CDR3 has 12 residues. In DNA, the CDR3 is TGTGCCAGCAGTTTACTTAGGGGCGAGCAGTACTTC. This gives the protein CASSLLRGEQYF.

The CDR3 sequence: CATQGSGNTIYF. Here the CDR3 DNA reads TGTGCCACTCAGGGATCTGGAAACACCATATATTTT. V is TRBV24-1 and J is TRBJ1-3, with D possibly matching TRBD1 (5 bases). V lost 10 bases to trimming and J lost 1 base, with 7 bases between them. The length of the CDR3 is 12 residues. Germline V gives CDR1 KGHDR, CDR2 SFDVKD.

This clonotype has at least ten counts. CDR3 residues: CSLLTSSRNEQFF. CDR3 bases: TGCAGCCTGCTCACTTCTTCCCGCAATGAGCAGTTCTTC. V and J are TRBV29-1 and TRBJ2-1; D gene unclear. The CDR3 runs 13 residues. Germline V gives CDR1 SQVTM, CDR2 ANQGSEA. Trimming cost V 8 bases and J 6 bases, with 17 bases left between them.

This clonotype was seen a few times. This chain connects TRBV29-1 to TRBJ1-1; possible D gene TRBD1, 6 bases. Germline V gives CDR1 SQVTM, CDR2 ANQGSEA. V was trimmed by 5 bases and J by 1 base, leaving 14 bases between them. The CDR3 is made up of 14 amino acids. In DNA, the CDR3 is TGCAGCGTTCACCAAGGGGGTCGGAACACTGAAGCTTTCTTT. Translated: CSVHQGGRNTEAFF.